A single sample is the source of the 6 T cell receptor beta chains below, sequenced in a study of T cell responses to AZD1222 COVID-19 vaccine. The repertoire was sequenced with immunoSEQ multiplex PCR; TCRdb's copy has only in-frame clones and lacks some. The sample holds roughly 120,000 clones, 88% seen once. The material was peripheral blood, obtained on day 0 of AZD1222 vaccination. Every receptor here comes from an adult in good health.

The V and J genes are TRBV11-1 and TRBJ1-1; D remains ambiguous. The CDR3 runs 13 residues. The V gene's germline CDR1 is SGHAT and CDR2 FQDESV (reference sequence). Between the trimmed V and J ends, which lost 5 bases and 3 bases, there was a span of 10 bases. The CDR3 sequence: CASSDSWDTEAFF. The CDR3 DNA reads TGTGCCAGCAGCGATAGCTGGGACACTGAAGCTTTCTTT.

The gene calls are TRBV28 and TRBJ1-2, with D unresolved. The V and J ends lost 6 bases and 10 bases respectively, with 15 bases between them. The CDR3 extends over 12 amino acids. Germline V gene lookup returns CDR1 MDHEN and CDR2 SYDVKM. CDR3 region: CASSSGWEDYTF. In nucleotides, the CDR3 is TGTGCCAGCAGCTCGGGGTGGGAGGACTACACCTTC.

This chain joins TRBV7-9 and TRBJ1-1; 9 nucleotides agree with TRBD1. The junction had 5 bases not matched to a gene; V was cut back by 2 bases and J by 10 bases. The CDR3 is 13 residues long. CDR1 and CDR2 from the germline V gene are SEHNR and FQNEAQ (reference sequence). This CDR3 reads CASSLTQGAIAFF. The CDR3, as DNA: TGTGCCAGCAGCTTAACACAGGGGGCTATAGCTTTCTTT. The full variable domain, completed using reference TRBV7-9 and TRBJ1-1, is DTGVSQNPRHKITKRGQNVTFRCDPISEHNRLYWYRQTLGQGPEFLTYFQNEAQLEKSRLLSDRFSAERPKGSFSTLEIQRTEQGDSAMYLCASSLTQGAIAFFGQGTRLTVV.

This chain joins TRBV9 and TRBJ2-7; the D gene is possibly TRBD1 (6 bases). The V gene's germline CDR1 is SGDLS and CDR2 YYNGEE. The CDR3 sequence is 14 residues long. The V end lost 4 bases, the J end lost 6 bases, and 17 bases lay between the germline ends. The CDR3 region is CASSPQRGQSEQYF. Here the CDR3 DNA reads TGTGCCAGCAGCCCCCAGAGAGGACAGAGCGAGCAGTACTTC.

The rearrangement uses TRBV28 and TRBJ1-1; D not resolved. Germline V gene data show CDR1 as MDHEN and CDR2 as SYDVKM. The CDR3 is 15 residues long. V was clipped by 1 base and J by 0 bases, with 9 bases between them. The CDR3 sequence is CASSLSQDLNTEAFF. The CDR3 nucleotides are TGTGCCAGCAGTTTATCTCAGGACCTGAACACTGAAGCTTTCTTT.

This rearrangement joins TRBV11-3 to TRBJ1-6; D not certain. This CDR3 is built from 13 residues. The V and J ends lost 0 bases and 4 bases respectively, with 1 base between them. Germline assignment: CDR1 SGHNT and CDR2 YENEEA. Here the CDR3 reads CASSLDYNSPLHF. The DNA for the CDR3 is TGTGCCAGCAGCTTAGATTATAATTCACCCCTCCACTTT.